The 19 T cell receptor beta chains below come from one sample, sequenced in a study of cytomegalovirus exposure and HLA in healthy donors. It was with 60 Vbeta and 13 Jbeta primers that the PCR ran. Generated by immunoSEQ multiplex PCR, the TCRdb table keeps only in-frame clones and is missing some. The sample has around 150,000 clones, 50% to 75% seen once; the top ten hold 7% to 8.5%. Sequencing used PBMCs. Receptors originate from an older woman in good health and CMV-seropositive.

The chain uses TRBV7-9 and TRBJ2-5; 7 bases align to TRBD1. The germline V gene has CDR1 SEHNR and CDR2 FQNEAQ (reference sequence). This CDR3 has 13 residues. Unmatched junction bases numbered 2, after V lost 5 bases and J lost 2 bases. This CDR3 is CASSRGQQETQYF. DNA for the CDR3: TGTGCCAGCAGCAGGGGACAGCAAGAGACCCAGTACTTC.

The chain links TRBV9 to TRBJ1-1; 8 bases map to TRBD1. This CDR3 is built from 13 residues. Losses at the gene ends were 4 bases for V and 7 bases for J; bases not matched to a gene: 6. Germline V lookup: CDR1 SGDLS, CDR2 YYNGEE. The CDR3 nucleotides read TGTGCCAGCAGCCCACGGACAGGGTTTGAAGCTTTCTTT. This gives the protein CASSPRTGFEAFF.

The gene calls are TRBV29-1 and TRBJ2-1, with 9 bases lining up with TRBD2. After removal of 4 bases from V and 8 bases from J, the junction contained 6 bases not matched to a gene. Germline CDR1 SQVTM, CDR2 ANQGSEA. The CDR3 spans 13 residues. As DNA, the CDR3 is TGCAGCGTTGTAATAGCGGGAGCCGATGAGCAGTTCTTC. Translating gives CSVVIAGADEQFF.

This clone came up once. This sequence joins TRBV5-4 and TRBJ2-7, with TRBD1 as a possible D gene (6 bases). Germline V gives CDR1 SGHNT, CDR2 YYREEE (reference sequence). With 0 bases removed from V and 0 bases from J, the gap between germline ends came to 13 bases. This CDR3 is built from 16 residues. This CDR3 is CASSLGAGASSYEQYF. The CDR3 DNA reads as TGTGCCAGCAGCTTGGGGGCAGGGGCAAGCTCCTACGAGCAGTACTTC.

The chain joins TRBV28 to TRBJ2-7; TRBD1 matches 10 bases. Germline-derived CDR1 and CDR2 are MDHEN and SYDVKM. This CDR3 has 13 residues. V trimming: 5 bases; J trimming: 7 bases; junction bases outside the gene matches: 5. The CDR3 loop is CASSKGQGGEQYF. The CDR3 DNA sequence: TGTGCCAGCAGTAAAGGACAGGGGGGAGAGCAGTACTTC.

The rearrangement links TRBV5-6 to TRBJ1-2; D is possibly TRBD1 (5 bases). Germline V CDR1 and CDR2: SGHDT, YYEEEE. This CDR3 has 14 residues. The germline V and J ends were trimmed by 4 bases and 1 base, with 11 bases remaining between them. CDR3 amino acids: CASSQGEFNYGYTF. The CDR3 coding sequence is TGTGCCAGCAGCCAGGGCGAATTTAACTATGGCTACACCTTC.

The CDR3 sequence is CASSGGSAGGESYEQYF. The CDR3 DNA reads as TGTGCCAGCAGTGGGGGGTCGGCTGGAGGGGAGTCCTACGAGCAGTACTTC. J is TRBJ2-7 and V is TRBV25-1; perhaps TRBD2 as D (6 bases). V was cut by 4 bases and J by 1 base, with 20 bases left in between. This CDR3 comprises 17 residues. Germline V gene sequence: CDR1 MGHDK, CDR2 SYGVNS.

This chain joins TRBV6-4 and TRBJ2-4; perhaps TRBD2 as D (6 bases). Trimming pared 0 bases from V and 8 bases from J, leaving 26 bases between. Per germline, CDR1 MRHNA and CDR2 SNTAGT. This CDR3 spans 19 amino acids. CDR3 coding DNA: TGTGCCAGCAGTGACTCGGTCCGCCCACTCGGGGGTGAAGGTGACATTCAGTACTTC. It specifies CASSDSVRPLGGEGDIQYF.

The chain combines TRBV6-5 with TRBJ1-2; no reliable D call. Trimming took off 0 bases at V and 6 bases at J, with 8 bases between the two ends. This CDR3 region has 13 residues. The V gene's germline CDR1 is MNHEY and CDR2 SVGAGI. As DNA, the CDR3 is TGTGCCAGCAGTTACTCAGGCGGGGATGGCTACACCTTC. It encodes CASSYSGGDGYTF.

The rearrangement uses TRBV6-4 and TRBJ1-5; weak D call: TRBD1 (6 bases). Looked up from germline, CDR1 is MRHNA and CDR2 is SNTAGT. The CDR3 has 12 residues. V was clipped by 3 bases and J by 10 bases, with 10 bases between them. The CDR3 here is CASSERGGPQHF. CDR3 sequence (DNA): TGTGCCAGCAGTGAGAGGGGGGGTCCCCAGCATTTT.

The gene calls are TRBV27 and TRBJ2-7; a possible D gene is TRBD1 (6 bases). The CDR3 covers 15 residues. Germline lookup yields CDR1 MNHEY and CDR2 SMNVEV (reference sequence). The V end was cut by 5 bases, the J end by 3 bases, with 17 bases between. CDR3 sequence reads: CASSITTGRSYEQYF. CDR3 sequence (DNA): TGTGCCAGCAGTATCACGACAGGCCGGAGCTACGAGCAGTACTTC.

This chain links TRBV30 with TRBJ1-1; 7 bases are a match to TRBD1. Germline CDR1 GTSNPN, CDR2 SVGIG (reference sequence). The CDR3 loop spans 12 amino acids. J was trimmed by 0 bases and V by 5 bases; bases with no gene match: 0. CDR3 in DNA: TGTGCCTGGGACAGGGTGAACACTGAAGCTTTCTTT. It is translated as CAWDRVNTEAFF.

V and J are TRBV5-6 and TRBJ2-3, with TRBD1 matching 9 bases. Germline V gives CDR1 SGHDT, CDR2 YYEEEE. J gave up 2 bases and V 3 bases, and 1 base lay outside the gene matches. The CDR3 is made up of 14 amino acids. DNA for the CDR3: TGTGCCAGCAGCTGGACAGGGGACACAGATACGCAGTATTTT. Residues: CASSWTGDTDTQYF.

This clone has a handful of counts. The chain joins TRBV5-8 to TRBJ2-2; D ambiguous. CDR3 size: 15 residues. Trimming pared 4 bases from V and 3 bases from J, leaving 13 bases between. The germline gives CDR1 SGHTS, CDR2 YDEGEE. Here the CDR3 reads CASSPRTWYTGELFF. The CDR3 nucleotides are TGTGCCAGCAGCCCCCGTACTTGGTACACCGGGGAGCTGTTTTTT.

The chain links TRBV27 to TRBJ1-1; D remains ambiguous. The CDR3 is 13 residues long. V was pared by 2 bases and J by 2 bases, with 6 bases between. Germline V gene sequence: CDR1 MNHEY, CDR2 SMNVEV (reference sequence). CDR3 sequence reads: CASSLEGNTEAFF. The CDR3 nucleotides read TGTGCCAGCAGTTTAGAGGGCAACACTGAAGCTTTCTTT.

The chain couples TRBV9 to TRBJ1-4; D remains unclear. The ends were cut back, 4 bases at V and 8 bases at J, with 21 bases in the middle. CDR1 is SGDLS, CDR2 YYNGEE, per germline. This CDR3 is 16 amino acids long. The CDR3 region has the DNA TGTGCCAGCAGCCCCACCCCCAGGCCTCCGATAGAAAAACTGTTTTTT. The encoded protein is CASSPTPRPPIEKLFF. Full variable domain (remainder filled in from reference TRBV9 and TRBJ1-4): DSGVTQTPKHLITATGQRVTLRCSPRSGDLSVYWYQQSLDQGLQFLIQYYNGEERAKGNILERFSAQQFPDLHSELNLSSLELGDSALYFCASSPTPRPPIEKLFFGSGTQLSVL.

The DNA of the CDR3 is TGTGCCATCAACGGGATAAAATTCAATGAGCAGTTCTTC. Protein: CAINGIKFNEQFF. This chain connects TRBV10-3 to TRBJ2-1, with D possibly being TRBD2 (5 bases). The CDR3 extends over 13 amino acids. Germline V CDR1 and CDR2: ENHRY, SYGVKD. The germline V and J ends were trimmed by 7 bases and 6 bases, with 13 bases remaining between them.

This chain uses TRBV9 with TRBJ2-1; TRBD2 matches 13 bases. CDR1 and CDR2 (germline): SGDLS, YYNGEE. Unmatched junction bases numbered 3, after V lost 3 bases and J lost 9 bases. This CDR3 has 14 amino acids. The CDR3 coding sequence is TGTGCCAGCAGCGCCGGACTAGCGGGAGTTGAGCAGTTCTTC. It yields the protein CASSAGLAGVEQFF.

The rearrangement joins TRBV10-1 to TRBJ2-7; D perhaps matches TRBD2 (5 bases). V shed 3 bases and J shed 6 bases, with 18 bases lying between them. The CDR3 totals 15 residues. Germline lookup yields CDR1 WNHNN and CDR2 SYGVQD (reference sequence). The CDR3 nucleotides are TGCGCCAGCAGTGAAGGTTCTGTGGCTAGCTCCGAGCAGTACTTC. Residues: CASSEGSVASSEQYF.